The 5 T cell receptor beta chains below all came from one sample that was sequenced in a study of shared clonotypes between healthy human individuals. Profiled with immunoSEQ multiplex PCR; TCRdb holds only in-frame clones, not every one. The sample includes 2 million to 2.5 million clones, 85% to 95% of them seen just once. Sequencing was performed on naive CD4+ T cells from PBMCs. Described subset: CD45RA+ positively selected. The receptors stem from a man younger than 30 in good health. Some clones in this sample may be carry-over from other donors' samples.

The genes are TRBV19 and TRBJ1-5; 7 bases match TRBD1. This CDR3 spans 15 amino acids. V was clipped by 6 bases and J by 2 bases; unmatched bases: 7. Germline values: CDR1 LNHDA, CDR2 SQIVND (reference sequence). The CDR3 nucleotides are TGTGCCAGTAGCCAGGGGGGCCGGGGCAATCAGCCCCAGCATTTT. Residues: CASSQGGRGNQPQHF.

The chain combines TRBV2 with TRBJ1-1; TRBD1 is a possible D gene (6 bases). V was clipped by 7 bases and J by 2 bases, with 17 bases between them. CDR1 is SNHLY and CDR2 is FYNNEI in the germline V gene. CDR3 length: 15 residues. The CDR3 DNA reads as TGTGCCAGCAACTCCCCAGGGGACGGCAACACTGAAGCTTTCTTT. It yields the protein CASNSPGDGNTEAFF. Based on the CDR3 plus reference TRBV2 and TRBJ1-1, the full variable domain is EPEVTQTPSHQVTQMGQEVILRCVPISNHLYFYWYRQILGQKVEFLVSFYNNEISEKSEIFDDQFSVERPDGSNFTLKIRSTKLEDSAMYFCASNSPGDGNTEAFFGQGTRLTVV.

CDR3 nucleotides: TGTGCCAGCAGCTTATCCAGGTACTATGGCTACACCTTC. As protein: CASSLSRYYGYTF. V gene TRBV7-2 combines with J gene TRBJ1-2; D is uncertain. The CDR3 runs 13 residues. The germline gives CDR1 SGHTA, CDR2 FQGNSA. Trimming took off 2 bases at V and 3 bases at J, with 7 bases between the two ends.

The chain recombines TRBV6-5 with TRBJ2-2, with TRBD2 identical over 7 bases. With 7 bases clipped from V and 2 bases from J, the junction kept 7 bases outside the gene matches. CDR1 is MNHEY, CDR2 SVGAGI, per germline. The CDR3 consists of 15 residues. CDR3 sequence: CASTHGGYNTGELFF. In DNA, the CDR3 is TGTGCCAGCACACACGGGGGGTACAACACCGGGGAGCTGTTTTTT.

The genes are TRBV5-1 and TRBJ2-3; the match to TRBD2 covers 9 bases. CDR1 and CDR2 (germline): SGHRS, YFSETQ. V trimming: 0 bases; J trimming: 4 bases; junction bases outside the gene matches: 3. The CDR3 is 15 amino acids. The CDR3 bases are TGCGCCAGCAGCTTGGATAGCGGGAGCCCAGATACGCAGTATTTT. As protein: CASSLDSGSPDTQYF.